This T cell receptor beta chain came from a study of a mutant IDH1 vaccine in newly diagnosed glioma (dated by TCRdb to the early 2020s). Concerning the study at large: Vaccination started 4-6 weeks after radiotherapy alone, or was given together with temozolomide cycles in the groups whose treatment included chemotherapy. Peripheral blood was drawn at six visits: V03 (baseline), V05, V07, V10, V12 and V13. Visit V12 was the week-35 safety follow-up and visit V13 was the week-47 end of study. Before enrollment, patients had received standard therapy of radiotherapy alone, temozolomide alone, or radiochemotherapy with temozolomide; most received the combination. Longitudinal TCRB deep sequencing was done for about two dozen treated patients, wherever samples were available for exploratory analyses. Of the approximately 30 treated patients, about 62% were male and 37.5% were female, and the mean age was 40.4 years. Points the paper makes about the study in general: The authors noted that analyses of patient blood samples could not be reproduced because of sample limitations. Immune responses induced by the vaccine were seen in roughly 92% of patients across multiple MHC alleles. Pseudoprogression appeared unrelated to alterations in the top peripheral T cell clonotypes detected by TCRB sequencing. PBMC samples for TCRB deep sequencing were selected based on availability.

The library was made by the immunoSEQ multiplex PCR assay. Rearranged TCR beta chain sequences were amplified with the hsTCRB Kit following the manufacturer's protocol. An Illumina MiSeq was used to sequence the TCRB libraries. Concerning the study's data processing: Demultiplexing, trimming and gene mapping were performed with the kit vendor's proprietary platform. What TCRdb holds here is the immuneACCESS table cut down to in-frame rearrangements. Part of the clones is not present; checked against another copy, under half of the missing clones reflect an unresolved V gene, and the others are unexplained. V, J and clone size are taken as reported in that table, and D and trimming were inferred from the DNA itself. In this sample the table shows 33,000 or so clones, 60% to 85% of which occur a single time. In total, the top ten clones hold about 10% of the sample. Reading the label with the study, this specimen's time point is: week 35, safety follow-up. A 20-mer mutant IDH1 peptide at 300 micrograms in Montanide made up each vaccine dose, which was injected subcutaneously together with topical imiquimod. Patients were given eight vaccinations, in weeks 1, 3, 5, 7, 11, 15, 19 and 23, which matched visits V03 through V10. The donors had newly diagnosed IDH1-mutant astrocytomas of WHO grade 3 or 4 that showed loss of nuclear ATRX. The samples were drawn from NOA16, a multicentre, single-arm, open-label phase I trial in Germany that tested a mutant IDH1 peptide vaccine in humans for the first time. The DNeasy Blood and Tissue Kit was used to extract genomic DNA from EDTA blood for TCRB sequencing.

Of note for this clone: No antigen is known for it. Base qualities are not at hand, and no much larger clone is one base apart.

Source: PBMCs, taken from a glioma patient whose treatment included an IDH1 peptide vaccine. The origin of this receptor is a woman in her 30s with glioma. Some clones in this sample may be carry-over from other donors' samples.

The nucleotides read TGTGCCAGCAGTGGAGAGACTAGCGGGAGAGGGGAGACCCAGTACTTC. Its translation is CASSGETSGRGETQYF. Recombination joined TRBV2 with TRBJ2-5; 12 nucleotides in the junction match TRBD2. Counted from cysteine to phenylalanine, this CDR3 has 16 amino acids. Of the read, only the CDR3 DNA is kept; its 48 bases are in frame from base 1. The germline V gene provides CDR1 SNHLY and CDR2 FYNNEI. Unmatched junction bases come to 8, with V trimmed by 4 bases and J by 5 bases. Full variable domain (CDR3 extended with the reference TRBV2 and TRBJ2-5 proteins): EPEVTQTPSHQVTQMGQEVILRCVPISNHLYFYWYRQILGQKVEFLVSFYNNEISEKSEIFDDQFSVERPDGSNFTLKIRSTKLEDSAMYFCASSGETSGRGETQYFGPGTRLLVL.